The source of this T cell receptor (beta chain) is a study of shared clonotypes between healthy human individuals. Study at large: The plates for each donor numbered three CD4 naive, three CD4 memory, two CD8 naive and one CD8 memory.

Sequencing used immunoSEQ multiplex PCR; TCRdb keeps in-frame clones, though not all of them. The data show a few million clones, 93% seen once. The naive CD8 population came from CD45RO-negative cells selected for CCR7, without terminally differentiated effector memory CD45RA+ cells. Healthy and HIV-negative, the adult donors had no recent acute infections or vaccinations. Germline values: CDR1 LGHNA, CDR2 YSLEER. V was pared by 0 bases and J by 6 bases, with 27 bases between. This CDR3 comprises 20 residues. General study points: The study drew on few donors, limiting represented genetic and exposure-history diversity. An anticipated effect of sequencing depth on clonotype sharing among donors was recognized.

As for this clone: The target antigen is unknown.

The source of this sequence is a man aged 18 to 29 in good health. Some clones in this sample may be carry-over from other donors' samples. The sequencing sample was made of naive CD8+ T cells from PBMCs. The rearrangement joins TRBV4-3 to TRBJ2-1, with D possibly matching TRBD2 (6 bases). CDR3 sequence reads: CASSQDLPAGAYSSLNEQFF. The DNA for the CDR3 is TGCGCCAGCAGCCAAGATCTTCCAGCGGGTGCTTATAGCTCCCTCAATGAGCAGTTCTTC.